These T cell receptor beta chains were read from a single sample in a study of cytomegalovirus exposure and HLA in healthy donors. The repertoire was sequenced with immunoSEQ multiplex PCR; TCRdb's copy has only in-frame clones and lacks some. The sample holds nearly 200,000 clones. What was sequenced was PBMCs. These TCRs come from a boy between 5 and 17 years old in good health and CMV-seronegative. Each CDR3 is given with its conserved first and last residue. A D gene is named only where the DNA matches it firmly.

>TRBD2|TRBV7-2|TRBJ2-5
CASRMTSGGLATQYF
TGTGCCAGCAGGATGACTAGCGGGGGGCTGGCGACCCAGTACTTC
>.|TRBV29-1|TRBJ2-5
CSVETPGQETQYF
TGCAGCGTTGAAACGCCGGGTCAAGAGACCCAGTACTTC
>TRBD2|TRBV5-5|TRBJ2-2
CASSPRTSGITGELFF
TGTGCCAGCAGCCCTCGGACTAGCGGAATCACCGGGGAGCTGTTTTTT
>.|TRBV4-1|TRBJ2-7
CASSQGTGSLYEQYF
TGCGCCAGCAGCCAAGGAACAGGTTCCCTCTACGAGCAGTACTTC
>TRBD1|TRBV5-1|TRBJ1-5
CASSLDGDSYQPQHF
TGCGCCAGCAGCTTAGACGGGGACAGTTATCAGCCCCAGCATTTT
>.|TRBV5-1|TRBJ2-2
CASSLGAGANTGELFF
TGCGCCAGCAGCTTGGGAGCAGGGGCGAACACCGGGGAGCTGTTTTTT
>TRBD1|TRBV27|TRBJ2-3
CASSLGTGTDTQYF
TGTGCCAGCAGTTTGGGGACAGGCACAGATACGCAGTATTTT
>.|TRBV7-2|TRBJ1-5
CASSFLGAPNRPQHF
TGTGCCAGCAGCTTCCTGGGGGCCCCGAATCGGCCCCAGCATTTT
>.|TRBV2|TRBJ1-4
CASSGRMGRGGEKLFF
TGTGCCAGCAGTGGGCGGATGGGCCGGGGAGGCGAAAAACTGTTTTTT
>TRBD2|TRBV19|TRBJ2-3
CASSDRAGGPSTDTQYF
TGTGCCAGTAGTGACAGAGCGGGGGGCCCGAGCACAGATACGCAGTATTTT
>TRBD1|TRBV9|TRBJ2-3
CASSPRTGGTDTQYF
TGTGCCAGCAGCCCCCGGACAGGGGGCACAGATACGCAGTATTTT
>.|TRBV30|TRBJ1-4
CAWSPRRGQQASVGNEKLFF
TGTGCCTGGAGTCCCCGCAGGGGACAACAAGCCTCGGTGGGTAATGAAAAACTGTTTTTT
>.|TRBV7-9|TRBJ2-3
CASSLLYDRRQDTQYF
TGTGCCAGCAGCTTACTGTATGACAGGAGGCAGGATACGCAGTATTTT
>.|TRBV7-9|TRBJ2-5
CASSLALGGTWETQYF
TGTGCCAGCAGCTTAGCTCTTGGAGGGACCTGGGAGACCCAGTACTTC
>.|TRBV27|TRBJ1-1
CASSLGANTEAFF
TGTGCCAGCAGTTTAGGGGCCAACACTGAAGCTTTCTTT
>TRBD1|TRBV28|TRBJ1-1
CASRDRGRVTEAFF
TGTGCCAGCAGGGACAGGGGGCGGGTCACTGAAGCTTTCTTT
>TRBD1|TRBV6-5|TRBJ1-1
CASRVDRAENTEASF
TGTGCCAGCAGGGTGGACAGGGCGGAGAACACTGAAGCTTCCTTT
>.|TRBV29-1|TRBJ1-1
CSVHEGNTEAFF
TGCAGCGTCCACGAGGGTAACACTGAAGCTTTCTTT
>.|TRBV6-5|TRBJ2-1
CASSSMRQGGNEQFF
TGTGCCAGCAGTTCGATGCGACAGGGAGGCAATGAGCAGTTCTTC
>.|TRBV5-8|TRBJ1-5
CASTPWGGGNNQPQHF
TGTGCCAGCACCCCCTGGGGTGGGGGGAACAATCAGCCCCAGCATTTT
>.|TRBV5-1|TRBJ1-1
CASRLGMTEAFF
TGCGCCAGCAGACTAGGAATGACTGAAGCTTTCTTT
>TRBD1|TRBV9|TRBJ2-5
CASSAGGQGARETQYF
TGTGCCAGCAGCGCCGGGGGACAGGGGGCCAGGGAGACCCAGTACTTC
>.|TRBV5-1|TRBJ2-7
CASMPGYSSYERYF
TGCGCCAGCATGCCAGGGTACAGCTCCTACGAGCGGTACTTC
>TRBD1|TRBV6-4|TRBJ1-6
CASSDSTGGNSPLHF
TGTGCCAGCAGTGACTCGACAGGGGGTAATTCACCCCTCCACTTT
>TRBD2|TRBV6-4|TRBJ2-1
CASSDAASGGYNEQFF
TGTGCCAGCAGTGATGCGGCTAGCGGGGGGTACAATGAGCAGTTCTTC
>.|TRBV28|TRBJ1-5
CASSLFPGLPQHF
TGTGCCAGCAGTTTATTTCCCGGGTTACCCCAGCATTTT
>TRBD1|TRBV7-2|TRBJ1-2
CASSLAGQGIYGYTF
TGTGCCAGCAGCTTAGCCGGACAGGGAATCTATGGCTACACCTTC
>.|TRBV7-9|TRBJ1-1
CASSVGQGASF
.
>.|TRBV6-5|TRBJ1-6
CASSYSGQGNSPLHF
TGTGCCAGCAGTTACTCCGGGCAGGGGAATTCACCCCTCCACTTT
>.|TRBV18|TRBJ2-1
CASSPTQGREGEQFF
TGTGCCAGCTCACCGACGCAGGGGAGAGAAGGTGAGCAGTTCTTC
>.|TRBV28|TRBJ2-1
CASNGPPYNEQFF
TGTGCCAGCAATGGGCCCCCCTACAATGAGCAGTTCTTC
>.|TRBV7-9|TRBJ2-7
CASSSGSGVEQYF
TGTGCCAGCAGCTCCGGATCAGGGGTCGAGCAGTACTTC
>.|TRBV4-1|TRBJ2-2
CASSRPQGEAGELFF
TGCGCCAGCAGCAGACCACAGGGTGAGGCCGGGGAGCTGTTTTTT
>.|TRBV6-5|TRBJ2-1
CASRSGVSGEQFF
TGTGCCAGCAGGTCCGGGGTTTCAGGTGAGCAGTTCTTC
>.|TRBV29-1|TRBJ2-4
CAILSPAANIQYF
TGCGCCATACTATCCCCCGCGGCAAACATTCAGTACTTC
>TRBD1|TRBV5-1|TRBJ2-7
CASSLGPGTGGYEQYF
TGCGCCAGCAGCTTGGGCCCCGGGACAGGGGGCTACGAGCAGTACTTC
>.|TRBV13|TRBJ1-1
CAIIPGQGRIMNTEAFF
TGTGCCATCATACCAGGCCAGGGGAGAATCATGAACACTGAAGCTTTCTTT
>TRBD1|TRBV2|TRBJ1-5
CAGAGTGGQPQHF
TGTGCCGGAGCCGGGACAGGGGGGCAGCCCCAGCATTTT
>TRBD1|TRBV4-1|TRBJ2-7
CASSQDETGVYEQYF
TGCGCCAGCAGCCAAGACGAGACAGGGGTCTACGAGCAGTACTTC
>.|TRBV29-1|TRBJ1-1
CSVEVRRATEAFF
TGCAGCGTTGAAGTACGCAGGGCTACTGAGGCTTTCTTT
>TRBD2|TRBV9|TRBJ2-3
CASSPRTSGVGDTQYF
TGTGCCAGCAGCCCTCGGACTAGCGGGGTGGGTGATACGCAGTATTTT
>.|TRBV11-2|TRBJ1-3
CASSWGGVNSGNTIYF
TGTGCCAGCAGCTGGGGGGGAGTGAACTCTGGAAACACCATATATTTT
>.|TRBV7-3|TRBJ2-3
CASSSAPGGRLGDTQYF
TGTGCCAGCAGCTCCGCTCCGGGGGGCAGGCTTGGAGATACGCAGTATTTT
>TRBD2|TRBV30|TRBJ2-1
CAWSARGGLGQFF
TGTGCCTGGAGTGCGCGGGGGGGACTTGGGCAGTTCTTC
>.|TRBV7-9|TRBJ2-5
CASGQQETQYF
TGTGCCAGCGGGCAGCAAGAGACCCAGTACTTC
>.|TRBV5-1|TRBJ2-5
CASSLGRGLYQETQYF
TGCGCCAGCAGCTTGGGGCGGGGGCTGTACCAAGAGACCCAGTACTTC
>.|TRBV25-1|TRBJ2-1
CASSGLENEQFF
TGTGCCAGCAGTGGGCTAGAGAATGAGCAGTTCTTC
>.|TRBV27|TRBJ2-1
CASRKGALWFF
TGTGCCAGCCGAAAAGGGGCTCTATGGTTCTTC
>.|TRBV5-8|TRBJ2-3
CASSLGGLVSTDTQYF
TGTGCCAGCAGCTTGGGGGGACTGGTTAGCACAGATACGCAGTATTTT
>TRBD2|TRBV4-1|TRBJ2-2
CASQRAGAGELFF
TGCGCCAGCCAAAGAGCGGGGGCCGGGGAGCTGTTTTTT
>TRBD1|TRBV30|TRBJ1-1
CAWSRRDRETEAFF
TGTGCCTGGAGTCGCAGGGACAGAGAAACTGAAGCTTTCTTT
>TRBD1|TRBV2|TRBJ1-5
CASSVGGGGGSSNQPQHF
TGTGCCAGCAGTGTAGGAGGGGGCGGAGGCTCTAGCAATCAGCCCCAGCATTTT
>.|TRBV11-2|TRBJ1-1
CASSQGVNTEAFF
TGTGCCAGCAGCCAAGGAGTGAACACTGAAGCTTTCTTT
>.|TRBV5-1|TRBJ1-2
CASSPPQGPRGYTF
TGCGCCAGCAGCCCACCCCAGGGGCCCAGAGGCTACACCTTC
>.|TRBV10-1|TRBJ1-1
CASSEKAGVNTEAFF
TGCGCCAGCAGTGAGAAGGCAGGGGTTAACACTGAAGCTTTCTTT
>TRBD2|TRBV6-1|TRBJ2-1
CASSERDSRLAGGSSYNEQFF
TGTGCCAGCAGTGAACGGGATTCGAGGCTAGCGGGGGGGAGCTCCTACAATGAGCAGTTCTTC
>TRBD1|TRBV5-1|TRBJ1-2
CASSVKPGQGNGGYTF
TGCGCCAGCAGCGTGAAACCGGGACAGGGGAACGGTGGCTACACCTTC